The sequence of this T cell receptor (beta chain) was determined in a study of OX40 agonist ivuxolimab in advanced cancers. About the study: People in dose escalation had one of these cancers: hepatocellular carcinoma, melanoma, renal cell or head and neck cancer. Findings and caveats of the study: CD8+ T cells (on average) carried more expanded clones than CD4+ T cells. Clonal expansion in partial responders at 0.1-3.0 mg/kg ranked among the lowest. Dosing at 0.1 to 3.0 mg/kg was accompanied by clonal expansion of CD4+ and CD8+ blood T cells by week 6.

This table comes from immunoSEQ multiplex PCR, and its TCRdb copy is limited to in-frame clones, with some not included. This table has approximately 30,000 clones, 82% appearing once. Germline loops: CDR1 SGHRS, CDR2 YFSETQ. V was trimmed by 4 bases and J by 0 bases, leaving 8 bases between them. This CDR3 has 13 amino acids. With regard to this clone: Antigen unknown.

Sequenced material: CD4+ or CD8+ T cells sorted from blood, taken in a trial of the OX40 agonist ivuxolimab. The chain uses TRBV5-1 and TRBJ2-7, with D hard to call. The sequence was obtained from an adult with an advanced solid tumor such as melanoma, head and neck, liver or kidney cancer. CDR3 nucleotide sequence: TGCGCCAGCAGCCTCAAAACCTCCTACGAGCAGTACTTC. Protein product: CASSLKTSYEQYF.